This note documents a single T cell receptor (beta chain) sequence. The antigen is not known. From germline, CDR1 is LNHNV and CDR2 YYDKDF (reference sequence). The V and J ends lost 6 bases and 5 bases respectively, with 10 bases between them. CDR3 length: 12 residues. Time point given: recipient sample about 28 days before transplant, after cytoreduction. Recipients were bled about 28 days pretransplant and at posttransplant days 30, 100, 180. The source of the sample is a study of T cell clonotyping in hematopoietic cell transplantation. Study-level findings and limits: Pathologically expanded recipient clonotypes increased progressively from day 30 to day 180 as diversity fell. Without cell sorting, CD4 versus CD8 contributions remain unresolved.

Sequencing was performed with immunoSEQ multiplex PCR; in TCRdb, only in-frame clones are kept and a portion is missing. The top ten hold around 1.8% of the sample, which has approximately 30,000 clones, more than 70% seen once. The V and J genes are TRBV15 and TRBJ2-5, with unresolved D. Here the sequenced sample was peripheral blood mononuclear cells, taken before stem cell transplant. This clonotype originated in a middle-aged man with acute myeloid leukemia. Some clones in this sample may be carry-over from other donors' samples. The CDR3 sequence is CATRTSRETQYF. The CDR3 bases are TGTGCCACCAGAACCTCAAGGGAGACCCAGTACTTC.